The T cell receptor (beta chain) under discussion was sequenced for a study of tumor and adjacent non-tumor tissue in lung cancer. Across the study: Samples averaged about 4.17 million productive TCRbeta reads each.

The CDR3 totals 14 residues. Germline CDR1 DFQATT, CDR2 SNEGSKA (reference sequence). The V end lost 0 bases, the J end lost 10 bases, and 16 bases lay between the germline ends. This clonotype was counted a single time. A modified ARM-PCR protocol with three rounds of nested PCR amplified TCRbeta. TCRdb re-called the multiplex PCR reads with MiXCR, one entry per CDR3 protein. This sample has about 70,000 distinct CDR3 sequences, with approximately 73% found just once. RNA was extracted from bulk tissue without any cell sorting. The V call is TRBV20-1, the J call TRBJ1-5; TRBD1 is a possible D gene (5 bases). This sequence originates from a man in his 60s with non-small cell lung cancer. The sample was lung tumor tissue. CDR3 sequence (DNA): TGCAGTGCTAGAGATCGAGAGTCGGGGCACCCCCAGCATTTT. Amino acids: CSARDRESGHPQHF.